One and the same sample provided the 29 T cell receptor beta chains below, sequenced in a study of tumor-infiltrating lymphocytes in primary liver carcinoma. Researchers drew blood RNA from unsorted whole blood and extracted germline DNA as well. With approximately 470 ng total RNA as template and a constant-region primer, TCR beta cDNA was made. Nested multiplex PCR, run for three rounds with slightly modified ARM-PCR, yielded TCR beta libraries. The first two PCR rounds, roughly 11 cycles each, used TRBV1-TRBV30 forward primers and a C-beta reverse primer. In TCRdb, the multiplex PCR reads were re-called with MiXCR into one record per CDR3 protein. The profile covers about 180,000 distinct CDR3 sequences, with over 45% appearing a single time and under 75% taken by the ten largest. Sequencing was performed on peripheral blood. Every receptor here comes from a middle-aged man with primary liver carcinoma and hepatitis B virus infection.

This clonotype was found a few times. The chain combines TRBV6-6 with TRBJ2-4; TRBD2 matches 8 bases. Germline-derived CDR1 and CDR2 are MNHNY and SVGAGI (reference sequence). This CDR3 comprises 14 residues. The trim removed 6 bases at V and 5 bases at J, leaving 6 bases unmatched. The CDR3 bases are TGTGCCAGCAGCCGCAGCGGGAGTGAAAACATTCAGTACTTC. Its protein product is CASSRSGSENIQYF.

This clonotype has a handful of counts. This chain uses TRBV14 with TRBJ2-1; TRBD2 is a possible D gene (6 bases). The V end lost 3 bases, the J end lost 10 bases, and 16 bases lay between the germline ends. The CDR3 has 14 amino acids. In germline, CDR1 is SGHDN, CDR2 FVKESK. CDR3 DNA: TGTGCCAGCAGCCAGCAGTCCCTGGGGGGAGAGCAGTTCTTC. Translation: CASSQQSLGGEQFF.

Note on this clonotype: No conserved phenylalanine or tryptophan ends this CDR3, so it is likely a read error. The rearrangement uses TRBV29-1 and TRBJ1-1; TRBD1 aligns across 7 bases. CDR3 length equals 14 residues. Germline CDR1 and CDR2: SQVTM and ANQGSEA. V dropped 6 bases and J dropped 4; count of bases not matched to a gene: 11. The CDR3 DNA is TGCAGCGTCCGAAGGGGGCTTGATAGCACTGAAGCTTTCTAT. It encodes CSVRRGLDSTEAFY.

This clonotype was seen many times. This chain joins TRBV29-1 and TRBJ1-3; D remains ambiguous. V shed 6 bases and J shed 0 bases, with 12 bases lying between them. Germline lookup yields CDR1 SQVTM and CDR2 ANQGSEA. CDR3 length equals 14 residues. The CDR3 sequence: CSVATGASGNTIYF. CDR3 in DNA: TGCAGCGTGGCGACCGGAGCCTCTGGAAACACCATATATTTT.

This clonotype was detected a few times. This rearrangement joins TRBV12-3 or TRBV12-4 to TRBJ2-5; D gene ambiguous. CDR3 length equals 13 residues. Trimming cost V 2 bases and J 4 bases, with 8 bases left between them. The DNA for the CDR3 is TGTGCCAGCAGTTTATACCCGGGAGAGACCCAGTACTTC. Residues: CASSLYPGETQYF.

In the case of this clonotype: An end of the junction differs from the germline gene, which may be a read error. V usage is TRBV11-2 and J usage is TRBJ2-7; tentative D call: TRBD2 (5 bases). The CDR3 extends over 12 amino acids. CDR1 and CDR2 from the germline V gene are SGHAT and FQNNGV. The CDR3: CASSSPSGEQYF. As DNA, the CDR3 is TGTGCCAGTAGCTCCCCTTCGGGGGAGCAGTACTTC.

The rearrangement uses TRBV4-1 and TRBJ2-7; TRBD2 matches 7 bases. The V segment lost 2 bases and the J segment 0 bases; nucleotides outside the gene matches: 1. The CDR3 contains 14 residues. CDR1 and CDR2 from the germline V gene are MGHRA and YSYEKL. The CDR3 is CASSQLAASYEQYF. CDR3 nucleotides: TGCGCCAGCAGCCAACTAGCGGCCTCCTACGAGCAGTACTTC.

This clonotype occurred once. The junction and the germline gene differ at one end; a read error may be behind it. The CDR3 sequence is CAGSLDNEQFF. The CDR3 region has the DNA TGTGCCGGCAGCCTAGACAATGAGCAGTTCTTC. This sequence joins TRBV11-2 and TRBJ2-1; D call uncertain. Germline V gene data show CDR1 as SGHAT and CDR2 as FQNNGV. The CDR3 spans 11 residues.

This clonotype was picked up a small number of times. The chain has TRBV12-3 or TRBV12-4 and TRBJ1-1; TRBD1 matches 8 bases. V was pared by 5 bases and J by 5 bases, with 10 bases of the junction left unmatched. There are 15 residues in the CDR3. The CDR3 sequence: CASSTPTGGRTEAFF. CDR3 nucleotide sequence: TGTGCCAGCAGTACGCCCACAGGGGGAAGGACTGAAGCTTTCTTT.

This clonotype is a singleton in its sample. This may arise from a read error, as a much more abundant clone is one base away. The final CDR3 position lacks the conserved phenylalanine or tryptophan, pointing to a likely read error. CDR3 DNA sequence: TGCAGCGTGCGACAGGGAATTGAAGCTTTCCTT. Translation gives CSVRQGIEAFL. The chain joins TRBV29-1 to TRBJ1-1, with 7 bases aligning to TRBD1. This CDR3 is 11 amino acids long. The ends lost 6 bases at V and 7 bases at J; junction bases unmatched: 5. CDR1 is SQVTM, CDR2 ANQGSEA, per germline.

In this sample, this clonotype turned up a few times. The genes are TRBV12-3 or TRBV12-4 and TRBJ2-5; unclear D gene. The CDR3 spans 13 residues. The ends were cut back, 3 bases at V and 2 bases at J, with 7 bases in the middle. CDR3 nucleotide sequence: TGTGCCAGCAGTTTCCTGAGTCAAGAGACCCAGTACTTC. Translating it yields CASSFLSQETQYF.

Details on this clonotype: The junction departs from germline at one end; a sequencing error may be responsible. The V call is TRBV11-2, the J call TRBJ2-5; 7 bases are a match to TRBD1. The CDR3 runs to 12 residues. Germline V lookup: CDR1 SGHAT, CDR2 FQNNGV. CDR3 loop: CASSGQGETKYF. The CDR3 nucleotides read TGTGCCAGCAGCGGGCAGGGGGAGACCAAGTACTTC.

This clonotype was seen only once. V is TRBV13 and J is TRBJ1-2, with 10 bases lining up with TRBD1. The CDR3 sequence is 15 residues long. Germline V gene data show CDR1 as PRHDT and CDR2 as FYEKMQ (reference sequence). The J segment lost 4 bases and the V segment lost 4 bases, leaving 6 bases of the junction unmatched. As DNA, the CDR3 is TGTGCCAGCAGCTCCCCGGACAGGGGGGGCTATGGCTACACCTTC. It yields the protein CASSSPDRGGYGYTF.

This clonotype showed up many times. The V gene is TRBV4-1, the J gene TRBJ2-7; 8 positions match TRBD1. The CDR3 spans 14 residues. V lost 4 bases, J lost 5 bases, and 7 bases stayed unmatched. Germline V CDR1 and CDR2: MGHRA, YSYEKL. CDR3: CASSLYGQGHEQYF. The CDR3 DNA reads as TGCGCCAGCAGCCTCTACGGACAGGGCCACGAGCAGTACTTC.

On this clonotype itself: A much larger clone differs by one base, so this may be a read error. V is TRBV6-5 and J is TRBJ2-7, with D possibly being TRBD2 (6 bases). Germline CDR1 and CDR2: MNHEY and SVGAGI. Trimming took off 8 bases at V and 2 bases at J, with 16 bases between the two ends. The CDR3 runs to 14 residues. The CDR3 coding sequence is TGTGCCAGCTGTGAGTCTAGCGTTCCCTACGAGCAGTACTTC. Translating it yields CASCESSVPYEQYF.

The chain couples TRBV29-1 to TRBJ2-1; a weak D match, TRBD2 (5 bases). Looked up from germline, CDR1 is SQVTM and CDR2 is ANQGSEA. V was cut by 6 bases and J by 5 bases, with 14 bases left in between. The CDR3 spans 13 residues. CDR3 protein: CSVGEGYNNEQFF. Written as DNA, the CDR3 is TGCAGCGTGGGTGAGGGTTACAACAATGAGCAGTTCTTC.

The CDR3 loop is CASSFDRSSYEQYF. CDR3 coding DNA: TGTGCCAGCAGCTTCGATAGGAGCTCCTACGAGCAGTACTTC. The J gene is TRBJ2-7, the V gene TRBV7-9; D uncertain. CDR1 SEHNR and CDR2 FQNEAQ come from the germline V gene (reference sequence). The V end lost 3 bases, the J end lost 0 bases, and 9 bases lay between the germline ends. The CDR3 has 14 residues. Drawing the rest from reference TRBV7-9 and TRBJ2-7, the complete variable domain is DTGVSQNPRHKITKRGQNVTFRCDPISEHNRLYWYRQTLGQGPEFLTYFQNEAQLEKSRLLSDRFSAERPKGSFSTLEIQRTEQGDSAMYLCASSFDRSSYEQYFGPGTRLTVT.

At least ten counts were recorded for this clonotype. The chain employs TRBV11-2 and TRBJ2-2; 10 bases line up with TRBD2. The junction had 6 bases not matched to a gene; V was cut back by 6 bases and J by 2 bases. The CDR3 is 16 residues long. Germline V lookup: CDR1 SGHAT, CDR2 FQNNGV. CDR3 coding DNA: TGTGCCAGCAGTCGGACTAGCGGAGATAACACCGGGGAGCTGTTTTTT. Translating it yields CASSRTSGDNTGELFF.

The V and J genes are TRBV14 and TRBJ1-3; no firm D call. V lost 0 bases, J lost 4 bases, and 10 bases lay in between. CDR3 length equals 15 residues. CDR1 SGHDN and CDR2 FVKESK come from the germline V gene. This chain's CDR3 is CASSQDRSGGNTIYF. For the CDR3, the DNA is TGTGCCAGCAGCCAAGATAGAAGTGGAGGAAACACCATATATTTT.

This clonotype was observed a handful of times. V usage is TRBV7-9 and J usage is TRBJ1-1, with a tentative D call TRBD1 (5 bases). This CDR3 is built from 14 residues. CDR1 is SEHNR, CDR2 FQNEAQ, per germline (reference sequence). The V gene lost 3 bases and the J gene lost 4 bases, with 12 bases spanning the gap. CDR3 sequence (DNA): TGTGCCAGCAGCTTGAAAGGGGCGGCCACTGAAGCTTTCTTT. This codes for CASSLKGAATEAFF.

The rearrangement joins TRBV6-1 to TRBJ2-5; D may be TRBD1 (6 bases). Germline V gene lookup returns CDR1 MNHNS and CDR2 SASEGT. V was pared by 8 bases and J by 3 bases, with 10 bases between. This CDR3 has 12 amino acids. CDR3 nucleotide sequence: TGTGCCAGCGGGGCAGGGGAAGAGACCCAGTACTTC. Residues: CASGAGEETQYF.

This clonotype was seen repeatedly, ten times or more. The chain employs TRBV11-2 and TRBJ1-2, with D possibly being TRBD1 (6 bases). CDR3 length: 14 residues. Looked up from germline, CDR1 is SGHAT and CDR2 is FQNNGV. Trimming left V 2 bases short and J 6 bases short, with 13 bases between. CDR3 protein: CASSLQQGVDGYTF. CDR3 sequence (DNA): TGTGCCAGCAGCTTACAACAGGGAGTGGATGGCTACACCTTC.

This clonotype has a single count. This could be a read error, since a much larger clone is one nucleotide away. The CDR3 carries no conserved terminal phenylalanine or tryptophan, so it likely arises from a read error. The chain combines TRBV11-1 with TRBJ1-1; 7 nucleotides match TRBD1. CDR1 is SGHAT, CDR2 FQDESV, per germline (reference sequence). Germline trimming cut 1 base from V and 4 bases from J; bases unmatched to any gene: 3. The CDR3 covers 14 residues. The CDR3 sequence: CASSLVGGATEAFY. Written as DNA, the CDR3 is TGTGCCAGCAGCTTAGTAGGGGGCGCCACTGAAGCTTTCTAT.

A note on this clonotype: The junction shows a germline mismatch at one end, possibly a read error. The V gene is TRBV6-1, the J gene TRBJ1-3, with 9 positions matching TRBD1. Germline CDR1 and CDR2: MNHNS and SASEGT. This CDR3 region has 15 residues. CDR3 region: CATSGTGIYGNTTYF. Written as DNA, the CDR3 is TGTGCCACCTCCGGGACAGGGATTTATGGAAACACCACATATTTT.

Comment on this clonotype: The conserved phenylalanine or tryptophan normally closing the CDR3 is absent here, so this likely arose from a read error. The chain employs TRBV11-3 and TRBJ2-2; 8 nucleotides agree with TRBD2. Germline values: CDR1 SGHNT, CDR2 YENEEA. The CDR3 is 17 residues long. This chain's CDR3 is CASNLRSGSLNTGELFC. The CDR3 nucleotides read TGTGCCAGCAACTTAAGAAGCGGGAGTCTGAACACCGGGGAGCTGTTTTGT.

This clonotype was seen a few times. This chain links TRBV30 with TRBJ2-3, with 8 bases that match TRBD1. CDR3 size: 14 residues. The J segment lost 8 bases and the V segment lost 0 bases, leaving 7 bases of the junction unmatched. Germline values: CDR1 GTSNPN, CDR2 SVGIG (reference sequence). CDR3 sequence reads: CAWSVSHTGGTQYF. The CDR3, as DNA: TGTGCCTGGAGTGTAAGCCACACAGGGGGTACGCAGTATTTT.

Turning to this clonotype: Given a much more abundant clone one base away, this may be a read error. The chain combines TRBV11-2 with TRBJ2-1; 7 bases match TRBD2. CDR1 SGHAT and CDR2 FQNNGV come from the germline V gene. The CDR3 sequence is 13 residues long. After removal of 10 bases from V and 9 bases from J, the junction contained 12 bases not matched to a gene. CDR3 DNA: TGTGCCACCAGTCAAACCCCTAGCGGTGAGCAGTTCTTC. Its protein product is CATSQTPSGEQFF.

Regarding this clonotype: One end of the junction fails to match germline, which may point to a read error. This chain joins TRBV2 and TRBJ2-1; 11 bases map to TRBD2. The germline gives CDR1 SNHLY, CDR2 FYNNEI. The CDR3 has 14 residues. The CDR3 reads CASREGLAGREQFF. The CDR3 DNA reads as TGTGCCAGCAGAGAAGGACTAGCGGGTCGGGAGCAGTTCTTC.

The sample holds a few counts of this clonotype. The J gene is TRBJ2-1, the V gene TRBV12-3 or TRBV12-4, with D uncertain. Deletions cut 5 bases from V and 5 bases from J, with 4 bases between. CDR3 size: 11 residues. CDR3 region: CASSPDNEQFF. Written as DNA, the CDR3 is TGTGCCAGCAGTCCCGACAATGAGCAGTTCTTC.